A selection of T cell receptor beta chains follows, all from one sample in a study of CD8+ T cells in alopecia areata. Using immunoSEQ multiplex PCR, the repertoire was profiled, and TCRdb retains in-frame clones only, with some absent. Of approximately 82,000 clones in the sample, around 54% were seen once. Material for sequencing was NKG2D-high CD8+ T cells sorted from blood. Receptors originate from a human donor with alopecia areata. Both conserved end residues are part of each CDR3. D genes are given only for firm matches. Size is omitted from some rows. Given values are once, few, many or a class for expanded clones.

CDR3 DNA	CDR3 protein	clone size	D gene	J gene	V gene
TGTGCCAGCAGTCCTCGGAATCTACCGCCCCAGCATTTT	CASSPRNLPPQHF	NA	NA	TRBJ1-5	TRBV6-5
TGCAGCGTTGAAGTTAGGGGGCAGGTCACCGGGGAGCTGTTTTTT	CSVEVRGQVTGELFF	few	TRBD1	TRBJ2-2	TRBV29-1
TGTGCCAGCAGCTCCGGGACACCTTACGAGCAGTACTTC	CASSSGTPYEQYF	NA	NA	TRBJ2-7	TRBV5-6
TGTGCCAGCTGCCCGACAGCCTCTTCCTACAATGAGCAGTTCTTC	CASCPTASSYNEQFF	once	NA	TRBJ2-1	TRBV27
TGTGCCAGCAGCTTAGTCCCGTCTGAGCAGTTCTTC	CASSLVPSEQFF	NA	NA	TRBJ2-1	TRBV7-9
TGTGCCAGCAGCGCGGTGGGAGAGACAAATGAAAAACTGTTTTTT	CASSAVGETNEKLFF	NA	NA	TRBJ1-4	TRBV13
TGTGCCACCAGCAGAGATCGAGCAGGGGGCACTGGCTACACCTTC	CATSRDRAGGTGYTF	NA	TRBD1	TRBJ1-2	TRBV15
TGCGCCAGCAGCTTGGTTACGGGAGGCGGTGGCGAGCAGTACTTC	CASSLVTGGGGEQYF	NA	TRBD2	TRBJ2-7	TRBV5-1
TGCGCCAGCAGCCCGGACAGGTCTGGCGAGCAGTACTTC	CASSPDRSGEQYF	few	TRBD1	TRBJ2-7	TRBV4-1
TGCAGCGTTGGGGGAGGGTATGTCTACGAGCAGTACTTC	CSVGGGYVYEQYF	few	TRBD2	TRBJ2-7	TRBV29-1
TGTGCCAGCAGTTCCGGACGTTATAGCAATCAGCCCCAGCATTTT	CASSSGRYSNQPQHF	NA	NA	TRBJ1-5	TRBV6-5
TGTGCCAGCAGCCTGCCCGGGACCGAAGAGACCCAGTACTTC	CASSLPGTEETQYF	few	NA	TRBJ2-5	TRBV5-4
TGCGCCAGCAGCCCAGAACAGGGGGTGACAGATACGCAGTATTTT	CASSPEQGVTDTQYF	few	TRBD1	TRBJ2-3	TRBV4-1
TGTGCCAGCAGTCTTACTAGCGGTAGCACAGATACGCAGTATTTT	CASSLTSGSTDTQYF	few	TRBD2	TRBJ2-3	TRBV6-1
TGTGCCAGCAGCATCCGGACAGAATCCTACGAGCAGTACTTC	CASSIRTESYEQYF	NA	NA	TRBJ2-7	TRBV27
TGTGCCAGCAGTTTACATTCTGACAGGAACACTGAAGCTTTCTTT	CASSLHSDRNTEAFF	NA	NA	TRBJ1-1	TRBV6-5
TGTGCCAGCAGCCCGGGACTACCGGAGCAGTACTTC	CASSPGLPEQYF	NA	TRBD2	TRBJ2-7	TRBV14
TGCGCCAGCAGCTTGGTGGCCAGCCAAGGGCGGGACGAGCAGTACTTC	CASSLVASQGRDEQYF	NA	NA	TRBJ2-7	TRBV5-1
TGTGCCAGTGGGGGGGGCGTTCAGCCCCAGCATTTT	CASGGGVQPQHF	NA	NA	TRBJ1-5	TRBV19
TGCAGCGGGGGTGGCCCCCACTATGGCTACACCTTC	CSGGGPHYGYTF	NA	NA	TRBJ1-2	TRBV29-1
TGTGCCAGCAGCTGGGACGTCCTGACTTTC	CASSWDVLTF	NA	NA	TRBJ2-6	TRBV7-9
TGTGCCAGCAGCTTATCAGGCCCTAGGTACTACGAGCAGTACTTC	CASSLSGPRYYEQYF	few	NA	TRBJ2-7	TRBV13
TGTGCCTGGAGTGAAGGGGCAGGGGAGCTGTTTTTT	CAWSEGAGELFF	NA	NA	TRBJ2-2	TRBV30
TGCGCCAGCAGCCACCTAAACCCGGGTCAGCAGTACTTC	CASSHLNPGQQYF	once	NA	TRBJ2-7	TRBV4-1
TGTGCCAGCAGCTTTAGCAATCAGCCCCAGCATTTT	CASSFSNQPQHF	NA	NA	TRBJ1-5	TRBV5-6
TGTGCCAGCAGCTGGGATCTAGAGCAGTACTTC	CASSWDLEQYF	few	NA	TRBJ2-7	TRBV5-6
TGCAGCGTTGAAGGACAGGGAAACTATGGCTACACCTTC	CSVEGQGNYGYTF	NA	TRBD1	TRBJ1-2	TRBV29-1
TGTGCCAGCAGTGGAGACCGGGACCAGGTCACAGATACGCAGTATTTT	CASSGDRDQVTDTQYF	few	NA	TRBJ2-3	TRBV2
TGTGCCAGCAGCGTATCAGGGGGTATTGGGAATGAGCAGTTCTTC	CASSVSGGIGNEQFF	NA	TRBD1	TRBJ2-1	TRBV9
TGTGCCAGCAGCACAGCGGCCAACGTCCTGACTTTC	CASSTAANVLTF	NA	NA	TRBJ2-6	TRBV6-5
TGTGCCAGCAGCCCTGGATTAGCGCCCGATGAGCAGTTCTTC	CASSPGLAPDEQFF	NA	NA	TRBJ2-1	TRBV5-4
TGTGCCAGCAGTTATCATGTTTCAGATACGCAGTATTTT	CASSYHVSDTQYF	few	NA	TRBJ2-3	TRBV6-5
TGCAGTGCTGTGGACACCGGGGAGCTGTTTTTT	CSAVDTGELFF	few	NA	TRBJ2-2	TRBV20-1
TGTGCCAGCAGCTCATCAGCCCCAGGAGGCTACGAGCAGTACTTC	CASSSSAPGGYEQYF	NA	NA	TRBJ2-7	TRBV7-9
TGTGCCAGCAGCCAAGAAGGGACAGGGTGGCCCCTCCACTTT	CASSQEGTGWPLHF	NA	TRBD1	TRBJ1-6	TRBV7-3
TGTGCCAGCAGCTCGACTAGACTTAACATTCAGTACTTC	CASSSTRLNIQYF	NA	NA	TRBJ2-4	TRBV13